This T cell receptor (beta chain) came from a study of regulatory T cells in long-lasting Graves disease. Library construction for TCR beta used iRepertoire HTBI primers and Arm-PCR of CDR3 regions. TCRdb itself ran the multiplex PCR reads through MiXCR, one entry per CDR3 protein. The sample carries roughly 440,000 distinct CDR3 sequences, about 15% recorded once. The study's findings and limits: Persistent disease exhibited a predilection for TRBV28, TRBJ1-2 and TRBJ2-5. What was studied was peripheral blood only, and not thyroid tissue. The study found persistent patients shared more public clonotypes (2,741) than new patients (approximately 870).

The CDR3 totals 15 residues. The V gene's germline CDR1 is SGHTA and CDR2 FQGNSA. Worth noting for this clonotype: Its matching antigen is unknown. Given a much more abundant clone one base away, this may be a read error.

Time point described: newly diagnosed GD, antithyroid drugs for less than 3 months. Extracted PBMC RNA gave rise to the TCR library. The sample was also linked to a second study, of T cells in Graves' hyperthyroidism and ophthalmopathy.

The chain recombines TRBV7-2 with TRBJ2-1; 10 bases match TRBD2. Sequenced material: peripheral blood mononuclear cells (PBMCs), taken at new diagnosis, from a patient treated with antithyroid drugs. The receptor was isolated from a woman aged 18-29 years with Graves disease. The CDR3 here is CVSSLKAGGPNEQFF. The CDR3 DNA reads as TGTGTCAGCAGCTTAAAAGCGGGAGGGCCGAATGAGCAGTTCTTC.